What follows is one T cell receptor (beta chain) and its context. This specimen belongs to a study of technical replicates of blood from several donors. Sequenced by immunoSEQ multiplex PCR; TCRdb stores in-frame clones only, minus some. There are over 65,000 clones in the sample; 90% to 95% occur only once, and under 0.3% lies in the top ten. The germline V gene has CDR1 LNHNV and CDR2 YYDKDF (reference sequence). The CDR3 length is 16 residues. With 1 base clipped from V and 5 bases from J, the junction kept 9 bases outside the gene matches. The chain has TRBV15 and TRBJ2-3; TRBD2 agrees at 7 bases. This sequence was found in a human donor in good health. Source material: T cells isolated from PBMCs. Here the CDR3 reads CATSRGIAGRRDTQYF. CDR3 nucleotides: TGTGCCACCAGCAGAGGGATAGCGGGCCGCCGAGATACGCAGTATTTT. The whole variable domain, filled in from reference TRBV15 and TRBJ2-3, reads DAMVIQNPRYQVTQFGKPVTLSCSQTLNHNVMYWYQQKSSQAPKLLFHYYDKDFNNEADTPDNFQSRRPNTSFCFLDIRSPGLGDTAMYLCATSRGIAGRRDTQYFGPGTRLTVL.